The entry below describes one T cell receptor (beta chain). These data are taken from a study of blood T cell repertoires in COVID-19. The data were produced by immunoSEQ multiplex PCR, yet TCRdb's version contains in-frame clones alone and is incomplete. Seen here are about 160,000 clones, 70% to 90% observed once, and the top ten hold about 7%. Germline lookup yields CDR1 WSHSY and CDR2 SAAADI. This CDR3 has 14 amino acids. J was trimmed by 0 bases and V by 6 bases; bases with no gene match: 5. The receptor was isolated from a man between 50 and 59 years old with active or convalescent COVID-19. The chain has TRBV10-2 and TRBJ2-7, with 7 bases matching TRBD1. Material: peripheral blood. As DNA, the CDR3 is TGCGCCAGCAGACACAGGGGCCTCTCCTACGAGCAGTACTTC. It is translated as CASRHRGLSYEQYF.